The present T cell receptor beta chain was sequenced within a study of blood T cell repertoires in COVID-19. Overall study context: COVID-19 samples from acute and convalescent phases originated in the United States, Italy and Spain. From T cells, B-cell-depleted T cells, or PBMCs came the material, which was cDNA or gDNA.

Method: immunoSEQ multiplex PCR; TCRdb's copy keeps in-frame clones and lacks some. The sample lists about 69,000 clones; around 86% were seen once. Per the germline V gene, CDR1 is SNHLY and CDR2 is FYNNEI. This CDR3 region has 14 residues. Trimming stripped 8 bases from V and 6 bases from J, with 17 bases between. The specimen was peripheral blood. The V gene is TRBV2, the J gene TRBJ1-5; D not certain. The TCR sequence derives from a man older than 75 with acute or convalescent COVID-19. In DNA form, the CDR3 reads TGTGCCAGCGGATCGGAGCGCGTAGGTCAGCCCCAGCATTTT. Translated, it gives CASGSERVGQPQHF.